This T cell receptor beta chain was recovered during a study of beta chain features in type 1 diabetes. Expressed TCRB transcripts got sequenced, as all isolated RNA was reverse transcribed. Only in-frame clones appear in the TCRdb table, and some are missing; sequencing was by immunoSEQ multiplex PCR. The sample has roughly 170,000 clones; approximately 13% are singletons. Trimming shortened V by 7 bases and J by 1 base, and 15 bases separated the two germline ends. The CDR3 is 15 amino acids. From germline, CDR1 is SNHLY and CDR2 FYNNEI. The rearrangement links TRBV2 to TRBJ2-3, with D perhaps TRBD2 (5 bases). The TCR was taken from a woman aged 18-30 years in good health. Sequenced sample: central memory CD4+ T cells from blood. The CDR3 here is CASIPWGAGTDTQYF. The CDR3 coding sequence is TGTGCCAGCATTCCCTGGGGAGCGGGCACAGATACGCAGTATTTT. The full variable domain, completed using reference TRBV2 and TRBJ2-3, is EPEVTQTPSHQVTQMGQEVILRCVPISNHLYFYWYRQILGQKVEFLVSFYNNEISEKSEIFDDQFSVERPDGSNFTLKIRSTKLEDSAMYFCASIPWGAGTDTQYFGPGTRLTVL.